One and the same sample provided the 31 T cell receptor beta chains below, sequenced in a study of cytomegalovirus exposure and HLA in healthy donors. Vbeta (60) and Jbeta (13) primers were used in the PCR. Sequencing was performed with immunoSEQ multiplex PCR; in TCRdb, only in-frame clones are kept and a portion is missing. In the table there are about 160,000 clones, approximately 80% of which are singletons. The sequenced sample consisted of PBMCs. These receptors came from a young man in good health and CMV-seropositive.

In its sample, this clone was seen a few times. This sequence joins TRBV10-1 and TRBJ2-5; 9 bases are a match to TRBD1. The CDR3 sequence is 15 residues long. J gave up 4 bases and V 3 bases, and 6 bases lay outside the gene matches. Germline lookup yields CDR1 WNHNN and CDR2 SYGVQD (reference sequence). The CDR3 bases are TGCGCCAGCAGTGATGGGGGACAGGGAGGAGAGACCCAGTACTTC. It specifies CASSDGGQGGETQYF.

This clone has only one observation. The chain carries TRBV7-9 and TRBJ1-5; weak D call: TRBD1 (5 bases). V was cut by 4 bases and J by 7 bases, with 17 bases left in between. CDR1 and CDR2 from the germline V gene are SEHNR and FQNEAQ (reference sequence). The CDR3 consists of 15 residues. The CDR3 nucleotides read TGTGCCAGCAGCTCTACACGGGGGTCTGGGCAGCCCCAGCATTTT. This sequence encodes CASSSTRGSGQPQHF.

The chain has TRBV4-3 and TRBJ2-5, with a weak D call TRBD2 (6 bases). The V gene lost 2 bases and the J gene lost 7 bases, with 14 bases spanning the gap. Germline V lookup: CDR1 LGHNA, CDR2 YSLEER. The CDR3 runs 14 residues. The CDR3 reads CASSQRTTGGTQYF. CDR3 in DNA: TGCGCCAGCAGCCAAAGGACTACCGGTGGGACCCAGTACTTC.

This chain uses TRBV5-1 with TRBJ1-3, with D possibly being TRBD1 (5 bases). Germline CDR1 reads SGHRS; CDR2 reads YFSETQ. This CDR3 is built from 15 residues. Trimming took off 4 bases at V and 0 bases at J, with 11 bases between the two ends. The CDR3 nucleotides read TGCGCCAGCAGCCCTCAGGGTGCCTCTGGAAACACCATATATTTT. Translating it yields CASSPQGASGNTIYF. Full variable domain (rest looked up from reference TRBV5-1 and TRBJ1-3): KAGVTQTPRYLIKTRGQQVTLSCSPISGHRSVSWYQQTPGQGLQFLFEYFSETQRNKGNFPGRFSGRQFSNSRSEMNVSTLELGDSALYLCASSPQGASGNTIYFGEGSWLTVV.

The CDR3 region is CSAYGAGELFF. In nucleotides, the CDR3 is TGCAGTGCGTACGGTGCCGGGGAGCTGTTTTTT. V is TRBV20-1 and J is TRBJ2-2; D remains unclear. Germline V gene lookup returns CDR1 DFQATT and CDR2 SNEGSKA (reference sequence). There are 11 residues in the CDR3. The germline V and J ends were trimmed by 6 bases and 6 bases, with 8 bases remaining between them.

The chain carries TRBV30 and TRBJ1-5; no clear D gene. The length of the CDR3 is 14 residues. V was clipped by 2 bases and J by 0 bases, with 8 bases between them. Germline-derived CDR1 and CDR2 are GTSNPN and SVGIG (reference sequence). DNA of the CDR3: TGTGCCTGGAGTTACGGGTATAGCAATCAGCCCCAGCATTTT. It translates to CAWSYGYSNQPQHF.

The chain joins TRBV4-3 to TRBJ1-2; TRBD1 matches at 8 bases. V dropped 0 bases and J dropped 2; count of bases not matched to a gene: 8. Germline CDR1 reads LGHNA; CDR2 reads YSLEER. This CDR3 contains 17 residues. CDR3 bases: TGCGCCAGCAGCCAAGATATAGGACAGGGATCAAACTATGGCTACACCTTC. Residues: CASSQDIGQGSNYGYTF.

This chain uses TRBV6-1 with TRBJ2-5; a possible D gene is TRBD1 (6 bases). The CDR3 runs 15 residues. Trimming shortened V by 3 bases and J by 1 base, and 12 bases separated the two germline ends. The germline V gene has CDR1 MNHNS and CDR2 SASEGT. CDR3 coding DNA: TGTGCCAGCAGTGAGGGGGCGGCAGGCCAAGAGACCCAGTACTTC. Translating it yields CASSEGAAGQETQYF.

Details on this clone: This specimen includes other DNA sequences encoding the same CDR3. The J gene is TRBJ2-5, the V gene TRBV5-1; 8 bases align to TRBD1. The germline gives CDR1 SGHRS, CDR2 YFSETQ. Trimming removed 4 bases from V and 4 bases from J; junction bases left unmatched: 6. The CDR3 covers 14 residues. The CDR3 sequence is CASSTGQGRETQYF. The DNA for the CDR3 is TGCGCCAGCAGCACCGGACAGGGCCGAGAGACCCAGTACTTC.

V is TRBV19 and J is TRBJ2-7; possibly TRBD1 for D (6 bases). CDR1 LNHDA and CDR2 SQIVND come from the germline V gene (reference sequence). V gave up 6 bases and J gave up 3 bases, with 21 bases separating them. The CDR3 is made up of 16 amino acids. The CDR3 DNA follows: TGTGCCAGTAGCCTGGTACATGGACAGCTAGGCTACGAGCAGTACTTC. Amino acids: CASSLVHGQLGYEQYF.

The chain carries TRBV5-4 and TRBJ2-7, with 12 positions matching TRBD2. The CDR3 spans 15 residues. Germline V gives CDR1 SGHNT, CDR2 YYREEE (reference sequence). The J segment lost 1 base and the V segment lost 4 bases, leaving 3 bases of the junction unmatched. The CDR3 region is CASSRGLAGSYEQYF. The CDR3 region has the DNA TGTGCCAGCAGCCGCGGACTAGCGGGGTCCTACGAGCAGTACTTC. Using reference TRBV5-4 and TRBJ2-7 for the parts outside the CDR3, the full variable domain is ETGVTQSPTHLIKTRGQQVTLRCSSQSGHNTVSWYQQALGQGPQFIFQYYREEENGRGNFPPRFSGLQFPNYSSELNVNALELDDSALYLCASSRGLAGSYEQYFGPGTRLTVT.

This clone was seen a single time. The chain joins TRBV5-4 to TRBJ2-7, with 8 bases fitting TRBD2. CDR1 SGHNT and CDR2 YYREEE come from the germline V gene (reference sequence). J gave up 8 bases and V 5 bases, and 6 bases lay outside the gene matches. CDR3 length: 12 residues. The DNA of the CDR3 is TGTGCCAGCAGTTGGCCGGGGGGGAAGCAGTACTTC. Protein product: CASSWPGGKQYF.

The rearrangement uses TRBV5-1 and TRBJ2-1; tentative D call: TRBD2 (5 bases). Germline-derived CDR1 and CDR2 are SGHRS and YFSETQ. This CDR3 has 15 residues. The V end was cut by 2 bases, the J end by 0 bases, with 9 bases between. The CDR3 DNA reads as TGCGCCAGCAGCTTCGAGGGTGGCTCCTACAATGAGCAGTTCTTC. This translates into CASSFEGGSYNEQFF.

J is TRBJ2-5 and V is TRBV10-3; D unresolved. The CDR3 is 11 residues long. Per germline, CDR1 ENHRY and CDR2 SYGVKD. V was clipped by 10 bases and J by 3 bases, with 9 bases between them. CDR3 sequence reads: CATRQEETQYF. CDR3 DNA: TGTGCCACCCGGCAGGAAGAGACCCAGTACTTC.

The rearrangement uses TRBV9 and TRBJ2-7, with unresolved D. The V and J ends lost 3 bases and 0 bases respectively, with 10 bases between them. The CDR3 has 14 residues. The germline V gene has CDR1 SGDLS and CDR2 YYNGEE. The CDR3 loop reads CASSAAVNSYEQYF. CDR3 in DNA: TGTGCCAGCAGCGCCGCGGTTAACTCCTACGAGCAGTACTTC. Full variable domain (missing parts from reference TRBV9 and TRBJ2-7): DSGVTQTPKHLITATGQRVTLRCSPRSGDLSVYWYQQSLDQGLQFLIQYYNGEERAKGNILERFSAQQFPDLHSELNLSSLELGDSALYFCASSAAVNSYEQYFGPGTRLTVT.

This chain joins TRBV28 and TRBJ2-1, with 7 bases identical to TRBD1. CDR1 and CDR2 from the germline V gene are MDHEN and SYDVKM. V lost 2 bases and J lost 4; bases outside the gene matches: 2. The CDR3 is made up of 14 amino acids. In DNA, the CDR3 is TGTGCCAGCAGTTTAAGGGACAGATACAATGAGCAGTTCTTC. Translated, it gives CASSLRDRYNEQFF. Drawing the rest from reference TRBV28 and TRBJ2-1, the complete variable domain is DVKVTQSSRYLVKRTGEKVFLECVQDMDHENMFWYRQDPGLGLRLIYFSYDVKMKEKGDIPEGYSVSREKKERFSLILESASTNQTSMYLCASSLRDRYNEQFFGPGTRLTVL.

This clone came up a few times. The V call is TRBV15, the J call TRBJ1-4, with unresolved D. This CDR3 contains 16 residues. Germline CDR1 reads LNHNV; CDR2 reads YYDKDF (reference sequence). The V gene lost 5 bases and the J gene lost 7 bases, with 20 bases spanning the gap. CDR3 nucleotide sequence: TGTGCCACCAGCGGCGGCGTTGGAAGGAGTAGTGAAAAACTGTTTTTT. Protein product: CATSGGVGRSSEKLFF.

V and J are TRBV7-3 and TRBJ1-4; TRBD1 aligns across 9 bases. The CDR3 has 16 amino acids. CDR1 is SGHTA and CDR2 is FQGTGA in the germline V gene. The ends lost 5 bases at V and 8 bases at J; junction bases unmatched: 12. DNA of the CDR3: TGTGCCAGCAGCCAAAGGGGGGGGACAGGGATCGAAAAACTGTTTTTT. This encodes CASSQRGGTGIEKLFF. The variable domain in full, completed from reference TRBV7-3 and TRBJ1-4, reads GAGVSQTPSNKVTEKGKYVELRCDPISGHTALYWYRQSLGQGPEFLIYFQGTGAADDSGLPNDRFFAVRPEGSVSTLKIQRTERGDSAVYLCASSQRGGTGIEKLFFGSGTQLSVL.

There are a few counts of this clone. J is TRBJ1-1 and V is TRBV2, with D maybe TRBD1 (6 bases). There are 13 residues in the CDR3. With 6 bases removed from V and 2 bases from J, the gap between germline ends came to 10 bases. The germline V gene has CDR1 SNHLY and CDR2 FYNNEI. CDR3 residues: CASRSDSNTEAFF. The CDR3 DNA sequence: TGTGCCAGCAGGTCGGACAGCAACACTGAAGCTTTCTTT. Variable domain in full (rest from reference TRBV2 and TRBJ1-1): EPEVTQTPSHQVTQMGQEVILRCVPISNHLYFYWYRQILGQKVEFLVSFYNNEISEKSEIFDDQFSVERPDGSNFTLKIRSTKLEDSAMYFCASRSDSNTEAFFGQGTRLTVV.

The rearrangement uses TRBV2 and TRBJ1-3; D remains unclear. The CDR3 has 14 amino acids. Germline CDR1 reads SNHLY; CDR2 reads FYNNEI. The V gene lost 4 bases and the J gene lost 1 base, with 8 bases spanning the gap. CDR3 bases: TGTGCCAGCAGTGGTTCTTTATCTGGAAACACCATATATTTT. Translating it yields CASSGSLSGNTIYF.

The gene calls are TRBV2 and TRBJ2-3; 7 positions agree with TRBD1. J was trimmed by 8 bases and V by 5 bases; bases with no gene match: 10. The CDR3 runs 14 residues. Germline lookup yields CDR1 SNHLY and CDR2 FYNNEI. The CDR3 loop reads CASSTGTEGITQYF. In nucleotides, the CDR3 is TGTGCCAGCAGTACCGGGACAGAGGGGATTACGCAGTATTTT.

The rearrangement joins TRBV5-1 to TRBJ2-5; D perhaps matches TRBD2 (5 bases). Germline values: CDR1 SGHRS, CDR2 YFSETQ. The V and J ends lost 3 bases and 1 base respectively, with 13 bases between them. The CDR3 covers 15 residues. The CDR3 DNA follows: TGCGCCAGCAGCTCCCGGCGGGTCGCCCAAGAGACCCAGTACTTC. Residues: CASSSRRVAQETQYF.

The gene calls are TRBV29-1 and TRBJ1-4, with 11 bases that match TRBD1. The CDR3 spans 13 residues. V shed 5 bases, J shed 8 bases, and the junction held 4 bases outside the gene matches. From germline, CDR1 is SQVTM and CDR2 ANQGSEA. The CDR3, as DNA: TGCAGCGTTCAGGACAGGGGGCGGGAAAAACTGTTTTTT. Its protein product is CSVQDRGREKLFF.

The J gene is TRBJ1-6, the V gene TRBV10-3; D is unclear. Germline CDR1 and CDR2: ENHRY and SYGVKD. Trimming cost V 7 bases and J 9 bases, with 13 bases left between them. CDR3 size: 13 residues. The chain's CDR3 is CAINRDIGSPLHF. In nucleotides, the CDR3 is TGTGCCATCAATCGAGATATCGGTTCACCCCTCCACTTT.

With respect to this clone: An end of the junction does not agree with germline; a read error may underlie this. This chain connects TRBV6-1 to TRBJ1-1, with D perhaps matching TRBD1 (5 bases). The CDR3 is made up of 14 amino acids. Per germline, CDR1 MNHNS and CDR2 SASEGT. In DNA, the CDR3 is TGTGCCAGCAGTGACCGGGCAGGGAACACTGAAGCTTCCTTT. Amino acids: CASSDRAGNTEASF.

The chain couples TRBV7-9 to TRBJ1-1, with 7 bases that match TRBD1. This CDR3 is built from 14 residues. The ends lost 5 bases at V and 6 bases at J; junction bases unmatched: 9. The germline V gene has CDR1 SEHNR and CDR2 FQNEAQ (reference sequence). CDR3 in amino acids: CASSDRQGGAEAFF. DNA of the CDR3: TGTGCCAGCAGCGACCGACAGGGAGGCGCTGAAGCTTTCTTT. The whole variable domain, remainder taken from reference TRBV7-9 and TRBJ1-1, is DTGVSQNPRHKITKRGQNVTFRCDPISEHNRLYWYRQTLGQGPEFLTYFQNEAQLEKSRLLSDRFSAERPKGSFSTLEIQRTEQGDSAMYLCASSDRQGGAEAFFGQGTRLTVV.

V gene TRBV5-4 combines with J gene TRBJ2-7; the match to TRBD1 covers 9 bases. The J segment lost 2 bases and the V segment lost 9 bases, leaving 12 bases of the junction unmatched. The CDR3 runs 15 residues. Germline CDR1 reads SGHNT; CDR2 reads YYREEE (reference sequence). CDR3 residues: CATQSTGGRTYEQYF. CDR3 coding DNA: TGTGCCACACAAAGCACAGGGGGCCGAACCTACGAGCAGTACTTC.

The rearrangement uses TRBV30 and TRBJ1-6; D ambiguous. CDR1 and CDR2 from the germline V gene are GTSNPN and SVGIG (reference sequence). V was clipped by 5 bases and J by 0 bases, with 5 bases between them. The CDR3 extends over 13 amino acids. The CDR3 reads CAWGRSYNSPLHF. The CDR3 DNA is TGTGCCTGGGGGCGCTCCTATAATTCACCCCTCCACTTT.

The chain employs TRBV7-9 and TRBJ2-7; 13 bases are shared with TRBD2. Per germline, CDR1 SEHNR and CDR2 FQNEAQ (reference sequence). V shed 5 bases and J 1 base; nucleotides not matched to a gene: 2. The CDR3 has 15 residues. The CDR3 nucleotides read TGTGCCAGCAGCAAGACTAGCGGGGGGTCCTACGAGCAGTACTTC. This translates into CASSKTSGGSYEQYF.

The V gene is TRBV7-9, the J gene TRBJ2-7; the match to TRBD2 covers 10 bases. This CDR3 contains 16 residues. Germline V gives CDR1 SEHNR, CDR2 FQNEAQ (reference sequence). The V and J ends lost 4 bases and 2 bases, in that order; junction bases with no gene match: 8. CDR3 nucleotide sequence: TGTGCCAGCAGCTCGTCCCGAGCGGGGGGGGCCTACGAGCAGTACTTC. Its translation: CASSSSRAGGAYEQYF.

This clone was seen once. V gene TRBV2 combines with J gene TRBJ2-2, with D possibly TRBD1 on 7 matching bases. V was clipped by 5 bases and J by 5 bases, with 15 bases between them. The CDR3 sequence is 15 residues long. The germline V gene encodes CDR1 SNHLY and CDR2 FYNNEI. In DNA, the CDR3 is TGTGCCAGCAGTTTGGACAGGAGGGGTACCGGGGAGCTGTTTTTT. Protein: CASSLDRRGTGELFF.